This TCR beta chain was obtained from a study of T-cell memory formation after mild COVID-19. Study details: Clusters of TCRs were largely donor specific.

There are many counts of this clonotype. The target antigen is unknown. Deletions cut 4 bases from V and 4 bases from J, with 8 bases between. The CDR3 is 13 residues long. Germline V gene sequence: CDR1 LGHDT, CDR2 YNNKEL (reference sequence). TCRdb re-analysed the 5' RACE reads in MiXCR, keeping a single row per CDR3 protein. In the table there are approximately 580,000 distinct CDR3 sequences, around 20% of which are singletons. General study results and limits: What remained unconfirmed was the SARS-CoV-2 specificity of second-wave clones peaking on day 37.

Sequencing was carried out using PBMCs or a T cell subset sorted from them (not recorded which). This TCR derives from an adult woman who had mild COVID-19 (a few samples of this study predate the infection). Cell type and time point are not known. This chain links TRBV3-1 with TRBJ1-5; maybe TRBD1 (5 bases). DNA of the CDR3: TGTGCCAGCAGCCCCGACAGAAATCAGCCCCAGCATTTT. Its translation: CASSPDRNQPQHF.